A single sample gave rise to the 22 T cell receptor beta chains below, sequenced in a study of T cell responses to AZD1222 COVID-19 vaccine. The data were produced by immunoSEQ multiplex PCR, yet TCRdb's version contains in-frame clones alone and is incomplete. The profile covers 90,000 to 95,000 clones, with approximately 90% appearing a single time and 22% taken by the ten largest. The material sequenced was peripheral blood, taken on day 0 of AZD1222 vaccination. The receptors were gathered from an adult in good health.

This clone was recorded once. V usage is TRBV7-2 and J usage is TRBJ1-1; TRBD1 is a possible D gene (5 bases). This CDR3 spans 14 amino acids. V lost 3 bases and J 3 bases, leaving 11 bases between the germline ends. Per the germline V gene, CDR1 is SGHTA and CDR2 is FQGNSA. CDR3 bases: TGTGCCAGCAGCTTGGGGGAACAGTACACTGAAGCTTTCTTT. This codes for CASSLGEQYTEAFF. The complete variable domain, with remaining parts taken from reference TRBV7-2 and TRBJ1-1, reads GAGVSQSPSNKVTEKGKDVELRCDPISGHTALYWYRQSLGQGLEFLIYFQGNSAPDKSGLPSDRFSAERTGGSVSTLTIQRTQQEDSAVYLCASSLGEQYTEAFFGQGTRLTVV.

This chain joins TRBV15 and TRBJ2-3; 12 nucleotides match TRBD2. Germline CDR1 is LNHNV and CDR2 is YYDKDF (reference sequence). V lost 2 bases, J lost 0 bases, and 0 bases stayed unmatched. This CDR3 is built from 16 residues. Here the CDR3 DNA reads TGTGCCACCAGCAGACTAGCGGGGGGGAGCACAGATACGCAGTATTTT. Its translation: CATSRLAGGSTDTQYF.

This clone was seen just once. The chain combines TRBV6-6 with TRBJ1-2; the match to TRBD1 covers 7 bases. Per germline, CDR1 MNHNY and CDR2 SVGAGI (reference sequence). The V gene end was trimmed by 7 bases and the J gene end by 1 base; junction bases not matched to a gene: 6. This CDR3 region has 14 residues. The CDR3 coding sequence is TGTGCCAGCACCGTGCCAGGGGGTAACTATGGCTACACCTTC. It specifies CASTVPGGNYGYTF.

V usage is TRBV2 and J usage is TRBJ1-6; 9 bases fit TRBD1. This CDR3 is built from 15 residues. CDR1 is SNHLY and CDR2 is FYNNEI in the germline V gene. Germline trimming cut 4 bases from V and 8 bases from J; bases unmatched to any gene: 6. For the CDR3, the DNA is TGTGCCAGCAGTGTACAGGGGGCGCGGGATTCACCCCTCCACTTT. Its protein product is CASSVQGARDSPLHF. The whole variable domain, filled in from reference TRBV2 and TRBJ1-6, reads EPEVTQTPSHQVTQMGQEVILRCVPISNHLYFYWYRQILGQKVEFLVSFYNNEISEKSEIFDDQFSVERPDGSNFTLKIRSTKLEDSAMYFCASSVQGARDSPLHFGNGTRLTVT.

The chain employs TRBV6-2 or TRBV6-3 and TRBJ2-7; D possibly corresponds to TRBD1 (6 bases). CDR1 and CDR2 (germline): MNHEY, SVGEGT. There are 15 residues in the CDR3. V lost 2 bases and J lost 4, with 15 bases in between. CDR3 nucleotide sequence: TGTGCCAGCAGTTACCTTACAGGGATCAAGTACGAGCAGTACTTC. This encodes CASSYLTGIKYEQYF.

V is TRBV18 and J is TRBJ1-2, with 7 bases aligning to TRBD1. The germline V gene has CDR1 KGHSH and CDR2 LQKENI. The V segment lost 6 bases and the J segment 1 base; nucleotides outside the gene matches: 8. The CDR3 has 15 amino acids. The CDR3 DNA reads as TGTGCCAGCTCTCGAAACGGGGACAGTAACTATGGCTACACCTTC. It yields the protein CASSRNGDSNYGYTF.

V is TRBV28 and J is TRBJ2-7; D could derive from TRBD1 or TRBD2 (5 bases each). Germline CDR1 is MDHEN and CDR2 is SYDVKM. This CDR3 has 14 residues. Trimming removed 4 bases at V and 2 bases at J, with 12 bases between. Written as DNA, the CDR3 is TGTGCCAGCAGTTCTTGGGACGGCACCTACGAGCAGTACTTC. This translates into CASSSWDGTYEQYF.

This chain joins TRBV11-2 and TRBJ1-5; the D gene is possibly TRBD1 (6 bases). Trimming left V 5 bases short and J 7 bases short, with 12 bases between. The CDR3 is 13 amino acids. Germline-derived CDR1 and CDR2 are SGHAT and FQNNGV. CDR3 sequence reads: CASSRGGNQPQHF. CDR3 DNA: TGTGCCAGCAGCCGAGGGGGGAACCAGCCCCAGCATTTT.

The V gene is TRBV11-3, the J gene TRBJ2-1; D tentatively reads TRBD1 or TRBD2 (5 bases each). Trimming left V 1 base short and J 9 bases short, with 16 bases between. The CDR3 is 15 amino acids. Germline CDR1 SGHNT, CDR2 YENEEA. The CDR3 loop is CASSLGQPGRGEQFF. Here the CDR3 DNA reads TGTGCCAGCAGCTTAGGTCAACCGGGACGTGGTGAGCAGTTCTTC.

The chain uses TRBV6-2 or TRBV6-3 and TRBJ2-5; D is unclear. Germline CDR1 reads MNHEY; CDR2 reads SVGEGT. V lost 0 bases and J lost 0, with 5 bases in between. The CDR3 length is 14 residues. Here the CDR3 reads CASSYSLYQETQYF. CDR3 bases: TGTGCCAGCAGTTACTCTTTGTACCAAGAGACCCAGTACTTC.

The rearrangement uses TRBV3-1 (or the pseudogene TRBV3-2) and TRBJ1-1; D unresolved. V lost 0 bases, J lost 0 bases, and 14 bases lay in between. The CDR3 loop spans 17 amino acids. CDR1 is LGHDT and CDR2 is YNNKEL in the germline V gene (reference sequence). The CDR3 is CASSQELIGSLNTEAFF. CDR3 bases: TGTGCCAGCAGCCAAGAGCTCATCGGCAGCCTGAACACTGAAGCTTTCTTT.

The gene calls are TRBV12-3 or TRBV12-4 and TRBJ1-1; D is possibly TRBD1 (5 bases). Trimming pared 8 bases from V and 2 bases from J, leaving 12 bases between. The CDR3 has 13 residues. DNA of the CDR3: TGTGCCAGCGGCCCGACAGCTAACACTGAAGCTTTCTTT. Translated, it gives CASGPTANTEAFF.

The rearrangement joins TRBV15 to TRBJ1-5; tentative D call: TRBD1 (6 bases). V lost 9 bases and J lost 11, with 20 bases in between. The germline V gene encodes CDR1 LNHNV and CDR2 YYDKDF (reference sequence). This CDR3 spans 13 amino acids. The DNA of the CDR3 is TGTGCCACAGGTCGAGAACGGGAGGGGGCCCAGCATTTT. Translation gives CATGREREGAQHF.

The chain recombines TRBV6-2 or TRBV6-3 with TRBJ1-1; the match to TRBD1 covers 9 bases. Germline V gene sequence: CDR1 MNHEY, CDR2 SVGEGT. CDR3 length equals 16 residues. J was trimmed by 4 bases and V by 4 bases; bases with no gene match: 10. The CDR3 sequence: CASSSGQGRLGTEAFF. The CDR3 DNA is TGTGCCAGCAGTTCCGGACAGGGGCGGTTAGGCACTGAAGCTTTCTTT.

The chain carries TRBV7-2 and TRBJ2-1, with TRBD2 matching over 9 bases. The CDR3 is made up of 16 amino acids. The germline CDR1 and CDR2 sequences are SGHTA and FQGNSA. The ends lost 2 bases at V and 7 bases at J; junction bases unmatched: 9. CDR3 loop: CASSLQSGGPANEQFF. For the CDR3, the DNA is TGTGCCAGCAGCTTACAGAGCGGGGGGCCGGCGAATGAGCAGTTCTTC.

The rearrangement uses TRBV28 and TRBJ1-2; D is unresolved. This CDR3 contains 14 residues. CDR1 is MDHEN and CDR2 is SYDVKM in the germline V gene. V gave up 2 bases and J gave up 7 bases, with 14 bases separating them. CDR3 sequence reads: CASSLPQALGGYTF. The DNA for the CDR3 is TGTGCCAGCAGTTTACCCCAGGCCCTAGGTGGCTACACCTTC.

V gene TRBV9 combines with J gene TRBJ1-4; 7 bases are a match to TRBD1. The CDR3 is 18 residues long. CDR1 is SGDLS, CDR2 YYNGEE, per germline. V lost 0 bases to trimming and J lost 5 bases; unmatched junction nucleotides: 13. In DNA, the CDR3 is TGTGCCAGCAGCGTAGGGCCGGGACAGAGAACACAGAATGAAAAACTGTTTTTT. It codes for CASSVGPGQRTQNEKLFF.

V gene TRBV29-1 combines with J gene TRBJ1-5, with D unresolved. Germline-derived CDR1 and CDR2 are SQVTM and ANQGSEA. Trimming took 4 bases from V and 3 from J, leaving 13 bases between them. The CDR3 is 14 residues long. CDR3 protein: CSVGSGRNNQPQHF. The CDR3 DNA is TGCAGCGTTGGAAGCGGGCGGAACAATCAGCCCCAGCATTTT.

The chain combines TRBV7-9 with TRBJ2-7, with 10 bases matching TRBD2. The V and J ends lost 1 base and 0 bases, in that order; junction bases with no gene match: 6. This CDR3 spans 17 amino acids. Germline CDR1 SEHNR, CDR2 FQNEAQ (reference sequence). The CDR3 region has the DNA TGTGCCAGCAGCTTAGGAAAGGAGCGGGGGGGCTCCTACGAGCAGTACTTC. Residues: CASSLGKERGGSYEQYF.

The chain has TRBV5-4 and TRBJ2-7; 9 bases align to TRBD1. The junction had 8 bases not matched to a gene; V was cut back by 3 bases and J by 4 bases. Germline V lookup: CDR1 SGHNT, CDR2 YYREEE (reference sequence). This CDR3 is built from 15 residues. The CDR3 region has the DNA TGTGCCAGCAGCTCGGGTGGACAGGGGAAATACGAGCAGTACTTC. This codes for CASSSGGQGKYEQYF.

J is TRBJ2-5 and V is TRBV12-3 or TRBV12-4, with D perhaps given as TRBD1 or TRBD2 (5 bases each). V was cut by 1 base and J by 6 bases, with 9 bases left in between. The CDR3 covers 13 residues. In nucleotides, the CDR3 is TGTGCCAGCAGTTTAGGAGGGGAAAAGACCCAGTACTTC. Translated, it gives CASSLGGEKTQYF.

The chain employs TRBV2 and TRBJ2-1; TRBD2 matches 11 bases. This CDR3 is 19 amino acids long. Trimming at V came to 5 bases and at J to 0 bases, leaving 12 bases not matched to a gene. Germline CDR1 reads SNHLY; CDR2 reads FYNNEI. CDR3 DNA sequence: TGTGCCAGCAGTCCGTCTAGCGGGGGGCTCCTTACCTCCTACAATGAGCAGTTCTTC. It encodes CASSPSSGGLLTSYNEQFF.